The present entry profiles one T cell receptor (beta chain) with its context. The data were obtained in a study of blood T cell repertoires in COVID-19. The table came from immunoSEQ multiplex PCR; TCRdb's copy has only in-frame clones and leaves some out. The table has under 100,000 clones, about nine tenths seen once. The length of the CDR3 is 15 residues. Trimming took 8 bases from V and 0 from J, leaving 16 bases between them. Germline-derived CDR1 and CDR2 are SNHLY and FYNNEI. The rearrangement uses TRBV2 and TRBJ1-1; D may be TRBD1 (6 bases). Sequenced material: peripheral blood. The clonotype comes from a human donor in a cohort sampled during active COVID-19. This CDR3 reads CASRQGRLMNTEAFF. In DNA, the CDR3 is TGTGCCAGCCGCCAGGGGAGACTCATGAACACTGAAGCTTTCTTT.